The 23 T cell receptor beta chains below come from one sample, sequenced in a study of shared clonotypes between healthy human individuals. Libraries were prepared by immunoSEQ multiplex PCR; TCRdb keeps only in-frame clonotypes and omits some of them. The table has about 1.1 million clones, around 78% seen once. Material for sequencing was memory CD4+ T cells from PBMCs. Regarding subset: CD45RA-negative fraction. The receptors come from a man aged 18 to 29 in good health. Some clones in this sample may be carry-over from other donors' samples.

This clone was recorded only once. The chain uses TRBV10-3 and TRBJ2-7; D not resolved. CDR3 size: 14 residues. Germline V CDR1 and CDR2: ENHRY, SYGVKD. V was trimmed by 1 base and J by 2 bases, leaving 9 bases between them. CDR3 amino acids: CAISELLTTYEQYF. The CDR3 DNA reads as TGTGCCATCAGTGAGTTGCTAACAACCTACGAGCAGTACTTC.

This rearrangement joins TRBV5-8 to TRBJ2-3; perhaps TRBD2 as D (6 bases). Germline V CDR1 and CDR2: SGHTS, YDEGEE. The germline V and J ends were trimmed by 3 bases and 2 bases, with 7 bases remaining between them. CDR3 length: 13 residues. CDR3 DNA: TGTGCCAGCAGCTGGGACTCCACAGATACGCAGTATTTT. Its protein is CASSWDSTDTQYF.

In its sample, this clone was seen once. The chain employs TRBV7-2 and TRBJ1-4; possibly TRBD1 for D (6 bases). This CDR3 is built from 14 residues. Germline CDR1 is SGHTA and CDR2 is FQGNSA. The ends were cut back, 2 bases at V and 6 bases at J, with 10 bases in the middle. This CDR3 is CASSLRGAYEKLFF. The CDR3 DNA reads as TGTGCCAGCAGCTTACGGGGGGCGTATGAAAAACTGTTTTTT.

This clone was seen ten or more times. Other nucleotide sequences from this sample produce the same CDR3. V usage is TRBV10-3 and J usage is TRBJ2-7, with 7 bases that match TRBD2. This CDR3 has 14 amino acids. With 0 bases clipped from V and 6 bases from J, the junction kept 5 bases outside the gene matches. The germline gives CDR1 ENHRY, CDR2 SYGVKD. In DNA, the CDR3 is TGTGCCATCAGTGAGTCCGGCGGGAGACGCGAGCAGTACTTC. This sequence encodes CAISESGGRREQYF.

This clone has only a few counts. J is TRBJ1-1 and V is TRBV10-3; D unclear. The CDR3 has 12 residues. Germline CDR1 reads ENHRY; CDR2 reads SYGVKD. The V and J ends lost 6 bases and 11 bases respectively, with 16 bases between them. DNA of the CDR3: TGTGCCATCAGGGACGGAGGCGTTTATGCTTTCTTT. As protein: CAIRDGGVYAFF.

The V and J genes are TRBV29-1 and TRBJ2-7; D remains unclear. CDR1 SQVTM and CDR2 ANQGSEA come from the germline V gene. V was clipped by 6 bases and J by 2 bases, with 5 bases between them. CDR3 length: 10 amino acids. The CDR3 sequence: CSVQAYEQYF. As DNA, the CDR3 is TGCAGCGTCCAGGCCTACGAGCAGTACTTC.

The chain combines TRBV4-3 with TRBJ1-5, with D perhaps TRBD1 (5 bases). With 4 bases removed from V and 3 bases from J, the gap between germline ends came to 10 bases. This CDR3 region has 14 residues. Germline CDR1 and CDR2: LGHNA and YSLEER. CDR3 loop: CASSPRGTNQPQHF. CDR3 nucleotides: TGCGCCAGCAGCCCGAGGGGCACCAATCAGCCCCAGCATTTT.

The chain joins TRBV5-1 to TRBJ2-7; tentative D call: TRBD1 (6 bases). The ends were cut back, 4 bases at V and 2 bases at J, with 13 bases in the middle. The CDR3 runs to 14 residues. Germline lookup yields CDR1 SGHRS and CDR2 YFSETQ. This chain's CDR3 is CASSPGAGPYEQYF. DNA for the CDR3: TGCGCCAGCAGCCCAGGGGCGGGCCCCTACGAGCAGTACTTC.

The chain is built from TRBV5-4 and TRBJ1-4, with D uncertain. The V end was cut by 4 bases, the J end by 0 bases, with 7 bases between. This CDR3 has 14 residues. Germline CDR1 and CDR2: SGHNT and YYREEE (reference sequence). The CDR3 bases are TGTGCCAGCAGCCAAGACACAACTAATGAAAAACTGTTTTTT. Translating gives CASSQDTTNEKLFF. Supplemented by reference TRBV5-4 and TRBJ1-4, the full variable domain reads ETGVTQSPTHLIKTRGQQVTLRCSSQSGHNTVSWYQQALGQGPQFIFQYYREEENGRGNFPPRFSGLQFPNYSSELNVNALELDDSALYLCASSQDTTNEKLFFGSGTQLSVL.

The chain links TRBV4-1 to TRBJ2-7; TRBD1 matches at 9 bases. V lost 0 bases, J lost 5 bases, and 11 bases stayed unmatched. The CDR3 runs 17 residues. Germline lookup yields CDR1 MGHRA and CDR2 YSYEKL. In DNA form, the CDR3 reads TGCGCCAGCAGCCAAGATGGGTTCAGGACAGGGGCCAACGAGCAGTACTTC. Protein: CASSQDGFRTGANEQYF.

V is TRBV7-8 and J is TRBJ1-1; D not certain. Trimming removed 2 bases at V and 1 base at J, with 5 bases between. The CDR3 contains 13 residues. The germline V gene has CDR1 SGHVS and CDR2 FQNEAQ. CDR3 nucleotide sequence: TGTGCCAGCAGCTTATCAGCGAACACTGAAGCTTTCTTT. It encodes CASSLSANTEAFF. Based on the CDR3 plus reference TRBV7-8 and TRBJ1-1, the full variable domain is GAGVSQSPRYKVAKRGQDVALRCDPISGHVSLFWYQQALGQGPEFLTYFQNEAQLDKSGLPSDRFFAERPEGSVSTLKIQRTQQEDSAVYLCASSLSANTEAFFGQGTRLTVV.

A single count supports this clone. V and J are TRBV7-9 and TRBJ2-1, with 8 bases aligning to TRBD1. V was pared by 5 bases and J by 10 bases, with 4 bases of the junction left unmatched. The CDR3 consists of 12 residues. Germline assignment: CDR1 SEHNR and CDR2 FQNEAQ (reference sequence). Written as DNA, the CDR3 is TGTGCCAGCAGCCAGGGGGCGAGGGAGCAGTTCTTC. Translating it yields CASSQGAREQFF.

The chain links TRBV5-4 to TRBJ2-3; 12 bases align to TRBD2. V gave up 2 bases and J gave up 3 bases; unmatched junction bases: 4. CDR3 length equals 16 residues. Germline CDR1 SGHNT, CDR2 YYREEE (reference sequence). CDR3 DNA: TGTGCCAGCAGCTTTAGACTAGCGGGAGTAACAGATACGCAGTATTTT. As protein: CASSFRLAGVTDTQYF.

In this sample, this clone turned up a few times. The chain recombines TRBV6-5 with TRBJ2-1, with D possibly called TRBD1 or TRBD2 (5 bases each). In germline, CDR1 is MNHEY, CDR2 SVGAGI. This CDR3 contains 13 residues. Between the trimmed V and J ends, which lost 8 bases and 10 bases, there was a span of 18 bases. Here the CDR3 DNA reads TGTGCCAGCCGCTTCCGGGGCCGCGGGGAGCAGTTCTTC. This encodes CASRFRGRGEQFF.

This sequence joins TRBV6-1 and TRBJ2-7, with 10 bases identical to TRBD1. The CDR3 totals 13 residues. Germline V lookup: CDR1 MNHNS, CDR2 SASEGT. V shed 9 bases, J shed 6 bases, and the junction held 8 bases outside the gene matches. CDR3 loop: CASAGTGVREQYF. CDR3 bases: TGTGCCAGTGCCGGGACAGGGGTCCGCGAGCAGTACTTC.

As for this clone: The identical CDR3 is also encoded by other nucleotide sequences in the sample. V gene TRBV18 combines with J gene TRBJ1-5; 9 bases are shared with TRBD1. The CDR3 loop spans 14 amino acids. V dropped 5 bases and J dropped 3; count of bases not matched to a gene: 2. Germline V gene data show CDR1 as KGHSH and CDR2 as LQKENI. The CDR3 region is CASSRDRVNQPQHF. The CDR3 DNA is TGTGCCAGCTCAAGGGACAGGGTCAATCAGCCCCAGCATTTT.

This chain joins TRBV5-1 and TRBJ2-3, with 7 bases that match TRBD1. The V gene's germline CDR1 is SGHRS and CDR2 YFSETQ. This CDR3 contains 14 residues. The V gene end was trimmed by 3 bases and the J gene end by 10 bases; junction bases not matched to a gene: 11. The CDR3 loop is CASSSPGQRSSQYF. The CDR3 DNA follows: TGCGCCAGCAGCTCTCCGGGACAGCGAAGTTCGCAGTATTTT.

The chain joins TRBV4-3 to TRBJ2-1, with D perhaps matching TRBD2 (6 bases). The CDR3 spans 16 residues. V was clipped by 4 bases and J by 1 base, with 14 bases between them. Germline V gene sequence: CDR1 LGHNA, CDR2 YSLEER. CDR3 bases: TGCGCCAGCAGCCGCCTAACGGGGGTTTCCTACAATGAGCAGTTCTTC. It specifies CASSRLTGVSYNEQFF.

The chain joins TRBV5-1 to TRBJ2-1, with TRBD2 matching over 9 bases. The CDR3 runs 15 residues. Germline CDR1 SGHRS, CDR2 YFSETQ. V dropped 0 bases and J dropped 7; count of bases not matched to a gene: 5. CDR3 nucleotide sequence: TGCGCCAGCAGCTTGGGTAGCGGGGGCATGAATGAGCAGTTCTTC. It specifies CASSLGSGGMNEQFF.

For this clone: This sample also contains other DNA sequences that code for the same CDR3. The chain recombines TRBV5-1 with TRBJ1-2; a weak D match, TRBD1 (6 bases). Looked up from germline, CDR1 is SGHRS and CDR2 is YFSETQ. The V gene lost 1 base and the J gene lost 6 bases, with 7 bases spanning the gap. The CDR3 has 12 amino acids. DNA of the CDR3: TGCGCCAGCAGCTTGCCAGGGGATGGCTACACCTTC. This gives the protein CASSLPGDGYTF.

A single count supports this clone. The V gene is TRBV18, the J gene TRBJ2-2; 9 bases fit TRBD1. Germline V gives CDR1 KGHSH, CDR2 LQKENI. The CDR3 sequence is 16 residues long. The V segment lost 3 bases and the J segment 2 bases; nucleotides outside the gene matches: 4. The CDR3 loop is CASSPSGQGNTGELFF. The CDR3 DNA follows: TGTGCCAGCTCACCCTCGGGACAGGGAAACACCGGGGAGCTGTTTTTT.

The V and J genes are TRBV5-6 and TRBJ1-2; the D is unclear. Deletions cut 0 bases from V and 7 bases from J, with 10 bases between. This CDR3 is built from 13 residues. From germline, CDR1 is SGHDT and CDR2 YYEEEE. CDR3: CASSLVGERGYTF. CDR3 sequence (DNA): TGTGCCAGCAGCTTGGTTGGGGAACGTGGCTACACCTTC.

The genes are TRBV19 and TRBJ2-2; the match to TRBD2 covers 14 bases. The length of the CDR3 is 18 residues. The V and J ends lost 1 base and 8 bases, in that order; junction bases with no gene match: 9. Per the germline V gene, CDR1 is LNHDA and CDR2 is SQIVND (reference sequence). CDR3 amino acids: CASSIALTSGRARGELFF. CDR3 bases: TGTGCCAGTAGTATAGCCCTGACTAGCGGGAGGGCAAGGGGGGAGCTGTTTTTT.